This T cell receptor beta chain derives from a study of blood T cell repertoires in COVID-19. The CDR3 consists of 13 residues. The germline V gene encodes CDR1 SGHRS and CDR2 YFSETQ. V was cut by 2 bases and J by 4 bases, with 9 bases left in between. Per the authors' pipeline: By means of reference gene primer amplification, nucleated cell counts were estimated. Only in-frame clones appear in the TCRdb table, and some are missing; sequencing was by immunoSEQ multiplex PCR. V, J and clone size derive from that table, while D and trimming were established from the DNA sequence. The table records about 170,000 clones, roughly 80% of them present only once.

The sequence derives from a man between 65 and 85 years old with active or convalescent COVID-19. The V and J genes are TRBV5-1 and TRBJ1-1; D may be TRBD1 (6 bases). The sequencing input was peripheral blood. CDR3 protein: CASSFGDTTEAFF. CDR3 DNA: TGCGCCAGCAGCTTCGGGGACACCACTGAAGCTTTCTTT. Variable domain in full (rest from reference TRBV5-1 and TRBJ1-1): KAGVTQTPRYLIKTRGQQVTLSCSPISGHRSVSWYQQTPGQGLQFLFEYFSETQRNKGNFPGRFSGRQFSNSRSEMNVSTLELGDSALYLCASSFGDTTEAFFGQGTRLTVV.